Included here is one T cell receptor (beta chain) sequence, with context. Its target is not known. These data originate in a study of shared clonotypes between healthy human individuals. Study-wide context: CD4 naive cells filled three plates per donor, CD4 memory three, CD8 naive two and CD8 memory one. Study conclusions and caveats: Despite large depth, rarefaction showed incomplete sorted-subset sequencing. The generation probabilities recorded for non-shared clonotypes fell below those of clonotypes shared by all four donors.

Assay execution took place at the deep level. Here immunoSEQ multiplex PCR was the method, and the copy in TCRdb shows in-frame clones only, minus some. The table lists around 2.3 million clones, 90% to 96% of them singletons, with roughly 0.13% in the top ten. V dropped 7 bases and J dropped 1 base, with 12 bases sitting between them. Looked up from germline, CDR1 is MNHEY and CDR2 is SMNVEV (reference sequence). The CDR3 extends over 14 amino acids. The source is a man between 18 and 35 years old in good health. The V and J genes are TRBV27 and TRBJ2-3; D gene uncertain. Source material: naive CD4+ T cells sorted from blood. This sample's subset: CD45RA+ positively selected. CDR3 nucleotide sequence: TGTGCCAGCACAGGAGATAGACGCACAGATACGCAGTATTTT. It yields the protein CASTGDRRTDTQYF.